Here is one TCR beta chain with its context. This sample was taken from a study of glioma-infiltrating T cells after dendritic cell vaccination. Looking at the study overall: Monocyte-derived dendritic cells, cultured seven days with IL-4 and GM-CSF, were pulsed with autologous tumor lysate.

The PCR used 60 V beta and 13 J beta primers. Clones were read by immunoSEQ multiplex PCR, and TCRdb kept only the in-frame ones, dropping some. The data contain over 80,000 clones, approximately 75% of them seen just once; the ten biggest clones take up approximately 2.1%. CDR3 size: 15 residues. The V end was cut by 4 bases, the J end by 8 bases, with 18 bases between. CDR1 and CDR2 (germline): MNHNS, SASEGT. Time point specified: after dendritic cell vaccination, including at tumor progression/relapse. The material sequenced was blood, taken after dendritic cell vaccination. The TCR comes from a human donor with glioblastoma. V and J are TRBV6-1 and TRBJ2-1; D might be TRBD2 (6 bases). The CDR3 DNA sequence: TGTGCCAGCAGTGTCCGGGACTCCCCCGGCCATGAGCAGTTCTTC. Encoded protein: CASSVRDSPGHEQFF.